This TCR beta chain was identified during a study of post-analysis software for immune sequencing data. The wider study: Secondary progressive, relapsing-remitting and progressive-relapsing multiple sclerosis were among the included disease courses.

Regarding the study as a whole: Controls' normalized Chao1 diversity significantly exceeded that of multiple sclerosis patients. Strong same-batch co-clustering of samples appeared with F measure clustering. Higher frequency in patients than in controls was seen for roughly five TRBV segments, with TRBV5-6, TRBV5-1 and TRBV20-1 among them.

After removal of 5 bases from V and 0 bases from J, the junction contained 13 bases not matched to a gene. Germline values: CDR1 SGHAT, CDR2 FQDESV (reference sequence). The CDR3 is made up of 20 amino acids. Researchers reported that TCR beta cDNA libraries carried unique molecular identifiers. From around 0.96 to 9.9 million T cells, hundreds of thousands of cDNA molecules were obtained. A single record per CDR3 protein comes from TCRdb applying MiXCR to the PCR reads. Of more than 450,000 distinct CDR3 sequences listed, about a third are singletons. In this sample, this clonotype turned up once. Its antigen is unidentified.

The sequencing input was blood. The chain is built from TRBV11-1 and TRBJ2-1; 13 nucleotides match TRBD2. The sequence was collected from a girl aged 2-17 years with multiple sclerosis. As DNA, the CDR3 is TGTGCCAGCAGCGCGGGACAGGGACTAGCGGGGCTAAGCTCCTACAATGAGCAGTTCTTC. Translation gives CASSAGQGLAGLSSYNEQFF.